One T cell receptor (beta chain) is described in this entry. Antigen unknown. This CDR3 spans 17 amino acids. The germline gives CDR1 MGHRA, CDR2 YSYEKL. With V trimmed by 7 bases and J by 0 bases, 11 bases remained unmatched. The data are from a study of T cells after yellow fever vaccination. About the research overall: Fractions of limited cellularity were prepared by means of SMART-Seq v4 Ultra Low Input. Overall study results and limits: Post-booster repertoires contained most primary-vaccination clones again (96% CD4, around 88% CD8).

In making TCR cDNA, 5'RACE template switching added a universal primer site and UMIs to it. Each CDR3 protein is one row after TCRdb ran MiXCR on the 5' RACE reads. The profile covers 340,000 or so distinct CDR3 sequences, with roughly an eighth appearing a single time and 3% to 4% taken by the ten largest. Sequencing was performed on CD4+ T cells sorted from PBMCs, taken 15 days after the yellow fever booster vaccination. The sequence derives from a man aged 18 to 30 who received the YFV17D yellow fever vaccine. The gene calls are TRBV4-1 and TRBJ1-5, with 8 nucleotides matching TRBD1. This CDR3 is CASTALPGQDSNQPQHF. CDR3 DNA: TGCGCCAGCACCGCGTTACCGGGACAGGATAGCAATCAGCCCCAGCATTTT.